The rows below give T cell receptor beta chains drawn from one sample of a study of early T cells in non-severe SARS-CoV-2 infection. TCRdb re-derived calls from the 5' RACE reads in MiXCR, one entry per CDR3 protein. The table lists roughly 34,000 distinct CDR3 sequences, about 4.5% of them singletons. Input material: whole blood. The receptors were sampled from an adult who was a healthcare worker with PCR-confirmed SARS-CoV-2 infection or an uninfected control (not recorded which). Both conserved end residues are part of each CDR3. The order of the fields is D gene, V gene, clone size, J gene, CDR3 protein, CDR3 DNA. D genes are given only for firm matches. Where a row states a size, it is once, few, many or the class of an expanded clone; other rows omit it.

D: TRBD1; V: TRBV20-1; size: few; J: TRBJ2-2; CDR3: CSAVPDRGSTGELFF; DNA: TGCAGTGCCGTACCGGACAGGGGATCCACCGGGGAGCTGTTTTTT
D: TRBD1; V: TRBV6-5; size: many; J: TRBJ1-5; CDR3: CASSPEQGAVDQPQHF; DNA: TGTGCCAGCAGTCCCGAACAGGGGGCGGTGGATCAGCCCCAGCATTTT
D: TRBD1; V: TRBV5-1; size: few; J: TRBJ1-1; CDR3: CASSSTGTGYTEAFF; DNA: TGCGCCAGCAGCTCAACCGGGACAGGGTATACTGAAGCTTTCTTT
D: TRBD2; V: TRBV6-2/TRBV6-3; size: many; J: TRBJ2-7; CDR3: CASSPSGGNYEQYF; DNA: TGTGCCAGCAGTCCTTCGGGGGGTAACTACGAGCAGTACTTC
D: TRBD2; V: TRBV7-9; size: many; J: TRBJ2-3; CDR3: CASSLTMTSGGTDTQYF; DNA: TGTGCCAGCAGCCTTACCATGACTAGCGGAGGCACAGATACGCAGTATTTT
D: -; V: TRBV12-3/TRBV12-4; size: many; J: TRBJ2-3; CDR3: CASSHRSTDTQYF; DNA: TGTGCCAGCAGCCACCGTAGCACAGATACGCAGTATTTT
D: -; V: TRBV19; size: -; J: TRBJ2-5; CDR3: CASIPTSGKVSEWETQYF; DNA: TGTGCCAGTATCCCGACATCGGGCAAGGTCTCGGAGTGGGAGACCCAGTACTTC
D: -; V: TRBV20-1; size: few; J: TRBJ1-5; CDR3: CSSLRRGQEYQPQHF; DNA: TGCAGTTCCCTTCGGAGGGGACAAGAGTATCAGCCCCAGCATTTT
D: -; V: TRBV4-3; size: many; J: TRBJ2-6; CDR3: CASSQEGGTLDAGANVLTF; DNA: TGCGCCAGCAGCCAAGAGGGTGGGACCCTCGACGCTGGGGCCAACGTCCTGACTTTC
D: -; V: TRBV27; size: many; J: TRBJ1-4; CDR3: CASSLFTGPKREKLFF; DNA: TGTGCCAGCAGTTTATTTACAGGGCCGAAGCGGGAAAAACTGTTTTTT